A single TCR beta chain is shown here with its context. The target antigen is unknown. There are 17 residues in the CDR3. V lost 3 bases and J lost 4; bases outside the gene matches: 14. Germline V gene data show CDR1 as LNHDA and CDR2 as SQIVND (reference sequence). The record originates from a study of cytomegalovirus exposure and HLA in healthy donors. Points from the study as a whole: 150 or so TCR beta chains were listed as cytomegalovirus-associated.

Some clones are missing from TCRdb's copy, which holds only in-frame ones; the method was immunoSEQ multiplex PCR. The repertoire holds roughly 82,000 clones, with 85% to 95% as singletons. The donors belonged to the roughly 110-subject validation cohort, separate from the roughly 700-subject first cohort. This receptor was obtained from a man aged 18 to 30 in good health and CMV-seronegative. The rearrangement uses TRBV19 and TRBJ1-2; 7 nucleotides align to TRBD1. The sample taken for sequencing was PBMCs. Here the CDR3 reads CASSIIAQGRWSYGYTF. CDR3 nucleotides: TGTGCCAGTAGTATTATAGCACAGGGGCGTTGGAGCTATGGCTACACCTTC. The variable domain in full, with the rest retrieved from reference TRBV19 and TRBJ1-2, is DGGITQSPKYLFRKEGQNVTLSCEQNLNHDAMYWYRQDPGQGLRLIYYSQIVNDFQKGDIAEGYSVSREKKESFPLTVTSAQKNPTAFYLCASSIIAQGRWSYGYTFGSGTRLTVV.